Below are 27 T cell receptor beta chains sequenced from a single sample in a study of blood T cells in healthy people across ages. The use of a sample-barcoded 5' primer and a J-beta primer mix characterized a second PCR of roughly 7 to 11 cycles. One entry per CDR3 protein results from TCRdb running MiXCR on the 5' RACE reads. The sample has about 1,400,000 distinct CDR3 sequences, 59% seen once. The specimen was blood. Source of these receptors: a man younger than 30 in good health.

This clonotype was detected once. The chain has TRBV4-3 and TRBJ1-2; D might be TRBD1 (5 bases). This CDR3 contains 15 residues. V lost 5 bases and J 5 bases, leaving 18 bases between the germline ends. The germline V gene has CDR1 LGHNA and CDR2 YSLEER. The CDR3 DNA is TGCGCCAGCAGCGAGACGGGGACGACGGGTTATGGCTACACCTTC. Its translation: CASSETGTTGYGYTF.

This clonotype was observed at least ten times. The chain has TRBV24-1 and TRBJ2-1, with 10 bases matching TRBD2. Judging by the DNA end, TRBJ2-7 fits better; the J call may be wrong. In germline, CDR1 is KGHDR, CDR2 SFDVKD. The CDR3 contains 16 residues. The CDR3 DNA sequence: TGTGCCACCAGTCGGCTAGCGGGAGAATGCTACAATGAGCAGTACTTC. This translates into CATSRLAGECYNEQYF.

The chain recombines TRBV12-3 or TRBV12-4 with TRBJ1-1, with 7 bases aligning to TRBD1. Trimming cost V 6 bases and J 5 bases; bases outside gene matches: 6. There are 13 residues in the CDR3. For the CDR3, the DNA is TGTGCCAGCAGGACAGGGATTTTGACTGAAGCTTTCTTT. Amino acids: CASRTGILTEAFF.

The chain has TRBV27 and TRBJ2-2; either TRBD1 or TRBD2 may supply D (5 bases each). The CDR3 runs 16 residues. Trimming removed 5 bases at V and 5 bases at J, with 18 bases between. Germline-derived CDR1 and CDR2 are MNHEY and SMNVEV (reference sequence). Here the CDR3 reads CASSLRGVLQTGELFF. The CDR3 bases are TGTGCCAGCAGTCTAAGAGGGGTCCTCCAAACCGGGGAGCTGTTTTTT.

The V and J genes are TRBV4-1 and TRBJ2-3, with D maybe TRBD2 (7 bases). Germline-derived CDR1 and CDR2 are MGHRA and YSYEKL. Trimming pared 2 bases from V and 3 bases from J, leaving 12 bases between. CDR3 size: 15 residues. CDR3 amino acids: CASSQRGGGTDTQYF. For the CDR3, the DNA is TGCGCCAGCAGCCAACGAGGGGGAGGGACAGATACGCAGTATTTT.

This clonotype appeared a few times. This chain uses TRBV28 with TRBJ2-1; D unclear. V shed 2 bases and J shed 4 bases, with 9 bases lying between them. This CDR3 is 14 amino acids long. CDR1 and CDR2 from the germline V gene are MDHEN and SYDVKM. The CDR3 DNA reads TGTGCCAGCAGTTTAGTACAAAAATACAATGAGCAGTTCTTC. This gives the protein CASSLVQKYNEQFF.

The rearrangement links TRBV5-1 to TRBJ2-1; D is undetermined. Germline CDR1 reads SGHRS; CDR2 reads YFSETQ. V shed 6 bases and J shed 4 bases, with 5 bases lying between them. The CDR3 has 11 amino acids. In DNA, the CDR3 is TGCGCCAGCACCTTATACAATGAGCAGTTCTTC. Translating it yields CASTLYNEQFF.

This clonotype was seen only a few times. The chain joins TRBV6-6 to TRBJ2-1; D gene unclear. CDR1 and CDR2 from the germline V gene are MNHNY and SVGAGI (reference sequence). V lost 0 bases to trimming and J lost 5 bases, with 8 bases between them. This CDR3 contains 14 residues. The DNA for the CDR3 is TGTGCCAGCAGTTACTCGCAAGGAAACAATGAGCAGTTCTTC. Encoded protein: CASSYSQGNNEQFF.

The chain uses TRBV7-9 and TRBJ2-1, with 11 positions matching TRBD1. Per germline, CDR1 SEHNR and CDR2 FQNEAQ (reference sequence). The CDR3 has 17 amino acids. The junction had 7 bases not matched to a gene; V was cut back by 2 bases and J by 4 bases. CDR3 protein: CASSLTGGQGAYNEQFF. The CDR3 coding sequence is TGTGCCAGCAGCTTAACAGGAGGACAGGGGGCGTACAATGAGCAGTTCTTC.

The rearrangement links TRBV4-2 to TRBJ2-7; a weak D match, TRBD2 (6 bases). Germline CDR1 LGHNA, CDR2 YNFKEQ. V dropped 0 bases and J dropped 7 bases, with 25 bases sitting between them. The CDR3 spans 18 residues. Here the CDR3 reads CASSQESSGVAGPPEQYF. As DNA, the CDR3 is TGTGCCAGCAGCCAAGAGTCATCTGGAGTCGCGGGGCCCCCTGAGCAGTACTTC.

This rearrangement joins TRBV10-3 to TRBJ2-1; a possible D gene is TRBD1 (6 bases). V was trimmed by 6 bases and J by 7 bases, leaving 25 bases between them. The germline V gene encodes CDR1 ENHRY and CDR2 SYGVKD. This CDR3 contains 17 residues. The CDR3 here is CAIREDHYTGNYNEQFF. CDR3 in DNA: TGTGCCATCAGGGAAGACCACTATACAGGGAACTATAATGAGCAGTTCTTC.

The chain joins TRBV7-9 to TRBJ2-3, with 7 bases that match TRBD2. The J segment lost 3 bases and the V segment lost 5 bases, leaving 5 bases of the junction unmatched. The CDR3 is 14 residues long. CDR1 SEHNR and CDR2 FQNEAQ come from the germline V gene (reference sequence). In DNA form, the CDR3 reads TGTGCCAGCAGCGGTAGTAGCGGGACAGATACGCAGTATTTT. Amino acids: CASSGSSGTDTQYF.

The V gene is TRBV11-2, the J gene TRBJ2-5, with TRBD2 as a possible D gene (6 bases). CDR1 and CDR2 (germline): SGHAT, FQNNGV. Deletions cut 5 bases from V and 0 bases from J, with 16 bases between. This CDR3 has 16 residues. The CDR3 nucleotides are TGTGCCAGCAGCGGACGGGGAGCGGGCGACCAAGAGACCCAGTACTTC. This sequence encodes CASSGRGAGDQETQYF.

The chain carries TRBV20-1 and TRBJ2-1, with 13 bases aligning to TRBD2. The DNA end is more similar to TRBJ2-7, so the J call may be wrong. This CDR3 contains 19 residues. Germline V lookup: CDR1 DFQATT, CDR2 SNEGSKA (reference sequence). CDR3 in amino acids: CSAGRIGRRTSGRVYEQYF. The CDR3 nucleotides are TGCAGTGCGGGGAGAATAGGACGCCGGACTAGCGGGAGAGTCTACGAGCAGTACTTC.

This CDR3 is CASSLVVRGAYNEQFF. CDR3 sequence (DNA): TGTGCCAGCAGCTTAGTGGTGCGGGGGGCCTACAATGAGCAGTTCTTC. The rearrangement uses TRBV11-2 and TRBJ2-1; 8 bases are shared with TRBD2. CDR1 SGHAT and CDR2 FQNNGV come from the germline V gene. J was trimmed by 2 bases and V by 1 base; bases with no gene match: 4. This CDR3 has 16 residues. Full variable domain (remainder filled in from reference TRBV11-2 and TRBJ2-1): EAGVAQSPRYKIIEKRQSVAFWCNPISGHATLYWYQQILGQGPKLLIQFQNNGVVDDSQLPKDRFSAERLKGVDSTLKIQPAKLEDSAVYLCASSLVVRGAYNEQFFGPGTRLTVL.

CDR3 coding DNA: TGCGCCAGCAGCACGACTAGCGGCTATGCCTCCTACGAGCAGTACTTC. Amino acids: CASSTTSGYASYEQYF. The J gene is TRBJ2-7, the V gene TRBV5-1; 9 bases map to TRBD2. The junction had 8 bases not matched to a gene; V was cut back by 4 bases and J by 0 bases. CDR3 length: 16 amino acids. Germline assignment: CDR1 SGHRS and CDR2 YFSETQ.

The genes are TRBV6-6 and TRBJ1-5, with D maybe TRBD1 (5 bases). V was shortened by 4 bases and J by 7 bases, with 11 bases between the two germline ends. This CDR3 has 13 residues. The germline V gene encodes CDR1 MNHNY and CDR2 SVGAGI (reference sequence). The CDR3 reads CASSSERGQPQHF. The CDR3 DNA sequence: TGTGCCAGCAGTTCCGAAAGGGGACAGCCCCAGCATTTT.

This clonotype turned up a few times. CDR3 region: CASSSAETYEQYF. The CDR3, as DNA: TGTGCCAGCAGCTCTGCTGAAACCTACGAGCAGTACTTC. The chain recombines TRBV7-9 with TRBJ2-7; no reliable D call. The CDR3 consists of 13 residues. Trimming shortened V by 4 bases and J by 2 bases, and 9 bases separated the two germline ends. CDR1 is SEHNR and CDR2 is FQNEAQ in the germline V gene (reference sequence).

The chain is built from TRBV30 and TRBJ2-7; 9 bases are a match to TRBD1. After removal of 1 base from V and 1 base from J, the junction contained 2 bases not matched to a gene. The CDR3 consists of 14 residues. Germline CDR1 reads GTSNPN; CDR2 reads SVGIG (reference sequence). CDR3 nucleotides: TGTGCCTGGAGTGGGGACAGGGCATCCTACGAGCAGTACTTC. Amino acid sequence: CAWSGDRASYEQYF.

This clonotype showed up just a few times. The chain uses TRBV7-9 and TRBJ2-7, with a possible D match to TRBD1 (6 bases). Trimming pared 5 bases from V and 3 bases from J, leaving 17 bases between. Per the germline V gene, CDR1 is SEHNR and CDR2 is FQNEAQ (reference sequence). The CDR3 is made up of 15 amino acids. The CDR3 DNA follows: TGTGCCAGCAGCCCTACTCTCGGACAGAACTACGAGCAGTACTTC. Amino acids: CASSPTLGQNYEQYF. Supplemented by reference TRBV7-9 and TRBJ2-7, the full variable domain reads DTGVSQNPRHKITKRGQNVTFRCDPISEHNRLYWYRQTLGQGPEFLTYFQNEAQLEKSRLLSDRFSAERPKGSFSTLEIQRTEQGDSAMYLCASSPTLGQNYEQYFGPGTRLTVT.

CDR3 amino acids: CASTTTYGAQYF. CDR3 nucleotide sequence: TGTGCCAGCACGACGACGTATGGGGCCCAGTACTTC. V and J are TRBV6-2 or TRBV6-3 and TRBJ2-5; no clear D gene. The ends were cut back, 7 bases at V and 9 bases at J, with 15 bases in the middle. Germline V CDR1 and CDR2: MNHEY, SVGEGT. The CDR3 sequence is 12 residues long.

This clonotype occurred many times. The rearrangement links TRBV20-1 to TRBJ2-7; D possibly matches TRBD1 or TRBD2 (5 bases each). Deletions cut 1 base from V and 4 bases from J, with 11 bases between. CDR1 and CDR2 from the germline V gene are DFQATT and SNEGSKA (reference sequence). The CDR3 has 13 amino acids. The CDR3 sequence: CSARAGTAYEQYF. DNA for the CDR3: TGCAGTGCTAGAGCCGGGACGGCATACGAGCAGTACTTC.

For this clonotype: A read error may account for a junction end that differs from germline. The rearrangement links TRBV29-1 to TRBJ2-1; the match to TRBD2 covers 9 bases. The CDR3 is 16 residues long. Germline loops: CDR1 SQVTM, CDR2 ANQGSEA. CDR3 protein: CGVEPATSGLYNEQFF. DNA of the CDR3: TGCGGCGTTGAACCAGCGACTAGCGGACTCTACAATGAGCAGTTCTTC.

This clonotype has just a few counts. The chain has TRBV29-1 and TRBJ2-1; 7 bases match TRBD1. This CDR3 region has 13 residues. The V gene end was trimmed by 1 base and the J gene end by 7 bases; junction bases not matched to a gene: 4. Germline assignment: CDR1 SQVTM and CDR2 ANQGSEA. CDR3 loop: CSVEAGQRNEQFF. CDR3 nucleotides: TGCAGCGTTGAAGCGGGACAGAGAAATGAGCAGTTCTTC.

This clonotype was seen a single time. This chain joins TRBV12-3 or TRBV12-4 and TRBJ2-1; TRBD2 might be the D (6 bases). The CDR3 runs to 16 residues. Trimming left V 3 bases short and J 4 bases short, with 16 bases between. The CDR3 DNA follows: TGTGCCAGCAGTTTGCATATCCTAGCGCCTTACAATGAGCAGTTCTTC. This translates into CASSLHILAPYNEQFF.

This chain joins TRBV6-5 and TRBJ1-5; possible D gene TRBD1, 6 bases. The CDR3 totals 14 residues. Germline-derived CDR1 and CDR2 are MNHEY and SVGAGI. Trimming cost V 2 bases and J 6 bases, with 11 bases left between them. The CDR3 DNA sequence: TGTGCCAGCAGTTACGGGGGGGCTGGTCAGCCCCAGCATTTT. It is translated as CASSYGGAGQPQHF.

The chain recombines TRBV4-1 with TRBJ2-1; the D gene is possibly TRBD1 (5 bases). Trimming removed 6 bases from V and 3 bases from J, with 12 bases in between. The CDR3 sequence is 14 residues long. The germline V gene has CDR1 MGHRA and CDR2 YSYEKL. CDR3 residues: CASSRQTIYNEQFF. The CDR3 DNA reads as TGCGCCAGCAGTCGACAGACGATCTACAATGAGCAGTTCTTC.